This TCR beta chain was sequenced in a study of cytomegalovirus exposure and HLA in healthy donors. Study-wide background: Drawn from HLA-typed donors, around 85 million unique TCRs were held in an early data release. Most donors, just over 80% of over 300 genotyped, fell in the Caucasian-associated ancestry cluster. Study results and caveats: Several top significant clusters appeared, in a later analysis, to be linked to common viral pathogens.

Remarks on this clone: Its specificity is not known.

PCR amplification relied on 60 Vbeta primers (plus 13 Jbeta primers). Sequencing was performed with immunoSEQ multiplex PCR; in TCRdb, only in-frame clones are kept and a portion is missing. Among 90,000 to 140,000 clones listed, under 85% were seen once. There are 15 residues in the CDR3. The trim removed 3 bases at V and 2 bases at J, leaving 7 bases unmatched. Looked up from germline, CDR1 is LGHNT and CDR2 is FRNRAP. The TCR originated in a man under 40 in good health and CMV-seronegative. The chain is built from TRBV12-5 and TRBJ2-7; TRBD1 matches 7 bases. The material sequenced was PBMCs. The CDR3 loop reads CASGFHPGTAYEQYF. CDR3 nucleotides: TGTGCTAGTGGTTTCCACCCCGGGACAGCCTACGAGCAGTACTTC.